This entry lists 4 T cell receptor beta chains sequenced from one sample in a study of blood T cell repertoires in COVID-19. Measured with immunoSEQ multiplex PCR; TCRdb has only the in-frame clones, and not every one. The sample carries around 190,000 clones, around 84% recorded once. What was sequenced was peripheral blood. All receptors derive from a human donor in a cohort sampled during active COVID-19.

The V gene is TRBV7-8, the J gene TRBJ2-2, with 7 positions matching TRBD2. V shed 5 bases, J shed 3 bases, and the junction held 9 bases outside the gene matches. CDR1 and CDR2 (germline): SGHVS, FQNEAQ. This CDR3 region has 16 residues. CDR3 nucleotides: TGTGCCAGCAGCATCCGGGCGGGAGAGTACACCGGGGAGCTGTTTTTT. Protein sequence: CASSIRAGEYTGELFF.

The chain combines TRBV19 with TRBJ2-1; D possibly corresponds to TRBD2 (6 bases). Between the trimmed V and J ends, which lost 5 bases and 7 bases, there was a span of 12 bases. CDR3 size: 13 residues. Germline V CDR1 and CDR2: LNHDA, SQIVND (reference sequence). CDR3 in amino acids: CASSWREDNEQFF. The CDR3, as DNA: TGTGCCAGTAGTTGGAGGGAAGATAATGAGCAGTTCTTC.

The rearrangement uses TRBV13 and TRBJ2-3, with 10 nucleotides matching TRBD1. The CDR3 extends over 16 amino acids. V lost 5 bases, J lost 6 bases, and 11 bases stayed unmatched. Germline assignment: CDR1 PRHDT and CDR2 FYEKMQ (reference sequence). DNA of the CDR3: TGTGCCAGCAGCGGACTGGGACAGGGGAAAGTGGATACGCAGTATTTT. This codes for CASSGLGQGKVDTQYF.

This clone was seen a handful of times. The J gene is TRBJ1-4, the V gene TRBV20-1; no firm D call. Germline V gene lookup returns CDR1 DFQATT and CDR2 SNEGSKA (reference sequence). V was clipped by 6 bases and J by 8 bases, with 10 bases between them. The CDR3 is 11 amino acids. The CDR3 DNA reads TGCAGTGCCCCCCGGGTCGAAAAACTGTTTTTT. Protein sequence: CSAPRVEKLFF.